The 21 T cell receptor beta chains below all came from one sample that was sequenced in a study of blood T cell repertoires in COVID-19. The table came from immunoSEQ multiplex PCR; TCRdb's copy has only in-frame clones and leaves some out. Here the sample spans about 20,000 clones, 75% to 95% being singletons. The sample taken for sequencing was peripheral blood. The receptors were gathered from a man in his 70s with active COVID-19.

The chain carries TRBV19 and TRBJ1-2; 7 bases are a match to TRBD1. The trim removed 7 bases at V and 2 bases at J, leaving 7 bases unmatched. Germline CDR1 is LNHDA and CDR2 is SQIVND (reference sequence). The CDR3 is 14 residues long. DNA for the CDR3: TGTGCCAGTACTCTGGACAGGAACAACTATGGCTACACCTTC. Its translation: CASTLDRNNYGYTF.

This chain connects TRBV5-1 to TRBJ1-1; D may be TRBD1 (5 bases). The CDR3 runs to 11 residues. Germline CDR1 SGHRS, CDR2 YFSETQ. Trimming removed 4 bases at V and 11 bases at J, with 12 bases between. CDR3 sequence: CASSASGRAFF. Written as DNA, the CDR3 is TGCGCCAGCAGCGCCTCAGGGAGGGCTTTCTTT.

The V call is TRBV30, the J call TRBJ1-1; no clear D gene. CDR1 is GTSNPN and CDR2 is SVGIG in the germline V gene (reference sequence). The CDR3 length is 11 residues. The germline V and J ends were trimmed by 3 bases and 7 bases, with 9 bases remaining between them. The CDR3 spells CAWRLTFEAFF. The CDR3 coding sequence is TGTGCCTGGAGATTGACATTTGAAGCTTTCTTT.

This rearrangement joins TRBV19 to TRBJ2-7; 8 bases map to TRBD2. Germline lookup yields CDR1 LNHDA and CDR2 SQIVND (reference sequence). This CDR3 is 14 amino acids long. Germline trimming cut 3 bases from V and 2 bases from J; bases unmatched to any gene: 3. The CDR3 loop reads CASSMVSGTYEQYF. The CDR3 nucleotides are TGTGCCAGTAGTATGGTTAGCGGGACCTACGAGCAGTACTTC.

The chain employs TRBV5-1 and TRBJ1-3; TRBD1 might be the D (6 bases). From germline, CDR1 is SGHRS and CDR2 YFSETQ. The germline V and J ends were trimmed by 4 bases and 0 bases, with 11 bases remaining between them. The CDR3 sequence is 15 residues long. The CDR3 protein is CASSPGQLSGNTIYF. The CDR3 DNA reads TGCGCCAGCAGCCCTGGACAGCTCTCTGGAAACACCATATATTTT.

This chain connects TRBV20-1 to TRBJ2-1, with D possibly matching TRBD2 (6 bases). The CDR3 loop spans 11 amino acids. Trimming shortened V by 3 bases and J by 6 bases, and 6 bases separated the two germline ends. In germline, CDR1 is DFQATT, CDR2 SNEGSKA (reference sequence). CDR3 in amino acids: CSARGGNEQFF. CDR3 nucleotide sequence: TGCAGTGCTAGGGGAGGCAATGAGCAGTTCTTC.

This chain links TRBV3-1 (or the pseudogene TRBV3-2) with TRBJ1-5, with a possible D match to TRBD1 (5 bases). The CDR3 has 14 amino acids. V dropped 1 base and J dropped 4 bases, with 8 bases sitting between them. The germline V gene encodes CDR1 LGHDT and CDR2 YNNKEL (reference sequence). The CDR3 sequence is CASSQGGRNQPQHF. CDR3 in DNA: TGTGCCAGCAGCCAAGGGGGCAGGAATCAGCCCCAGCATTTT.

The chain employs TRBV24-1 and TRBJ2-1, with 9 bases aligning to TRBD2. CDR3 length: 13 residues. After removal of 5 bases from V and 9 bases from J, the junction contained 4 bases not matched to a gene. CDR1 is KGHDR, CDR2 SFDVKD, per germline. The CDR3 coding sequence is TGTGCCACCAGTGCTGCGGGAGGGGGTGAGCAGTTCTTC. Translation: CATSAAGGGEQFF.

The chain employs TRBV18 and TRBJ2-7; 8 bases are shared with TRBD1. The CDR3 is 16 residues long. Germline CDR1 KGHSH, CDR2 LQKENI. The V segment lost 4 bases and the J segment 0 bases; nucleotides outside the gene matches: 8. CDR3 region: CASSRNRQGSSYEQYF. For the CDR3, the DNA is TGTGCCAGCTCACGAAATCGACAGGGGAGCTCCTACGAGCAGTACTTC.

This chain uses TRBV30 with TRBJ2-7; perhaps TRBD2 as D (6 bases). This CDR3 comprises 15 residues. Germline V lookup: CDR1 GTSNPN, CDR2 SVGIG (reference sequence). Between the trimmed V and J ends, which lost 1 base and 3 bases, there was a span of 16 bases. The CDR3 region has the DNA TGTGCCTGGAGTGACCCCCGGCAGGGAGGCTACGAGCAGTACTTC. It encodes CAWSDPRQGGYEQYF. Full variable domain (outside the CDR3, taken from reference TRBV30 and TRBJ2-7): SQTIHQWPATLVQPVGSPLSLECTVEGTSNPNLYWYRQAAGRGLQLLFYSVGIGQISSEVPQNLSASRPQDRQFILSSKKLLLSDSGFYLCAWSDPRQGGYEQYFGPGTRLTVT.

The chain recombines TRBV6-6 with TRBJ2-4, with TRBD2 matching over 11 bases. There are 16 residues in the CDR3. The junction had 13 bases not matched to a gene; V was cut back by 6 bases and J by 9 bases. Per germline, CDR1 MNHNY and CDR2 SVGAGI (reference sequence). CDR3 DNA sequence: TGTGCCAGCAGACCGAACCCGGGACTAGCGGAGTTCATTCAGTACTTC. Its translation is CASRPNPGLAEFIQYF.

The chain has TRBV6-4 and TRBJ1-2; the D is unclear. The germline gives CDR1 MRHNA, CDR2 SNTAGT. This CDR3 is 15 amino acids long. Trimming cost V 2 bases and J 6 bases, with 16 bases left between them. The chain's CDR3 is CASSDGGRAYDGYTF. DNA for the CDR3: TGTGCCAGCAGTGACGGAGGACGGGCGTACGATGGCTACACCTTC.

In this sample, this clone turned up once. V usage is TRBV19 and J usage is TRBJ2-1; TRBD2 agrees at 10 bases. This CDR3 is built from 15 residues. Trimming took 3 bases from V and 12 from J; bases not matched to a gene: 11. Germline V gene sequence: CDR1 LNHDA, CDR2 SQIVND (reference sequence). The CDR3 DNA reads TGTGCCAGTAGTATCGCCCTAGCGGGAGTAAGCGGGCAGTTCTTC. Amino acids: CASSIALAGVSGQFF.

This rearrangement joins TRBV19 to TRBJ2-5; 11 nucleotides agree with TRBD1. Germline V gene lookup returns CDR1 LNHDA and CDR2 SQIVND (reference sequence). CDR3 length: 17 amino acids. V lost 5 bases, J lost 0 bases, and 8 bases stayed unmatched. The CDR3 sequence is CASSFRADRGHQETQYF. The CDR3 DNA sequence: TGTGCCAGTAGTTTCCGAGCGGACAGGGGGCACCAAGAGACCCAGTACTTC.

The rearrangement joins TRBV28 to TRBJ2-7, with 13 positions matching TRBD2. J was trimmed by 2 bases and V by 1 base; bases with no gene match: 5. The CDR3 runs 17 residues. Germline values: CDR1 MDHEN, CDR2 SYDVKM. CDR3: CASSLSLTSGGAYEQYF. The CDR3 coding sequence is TGTGCCAGCAGTTTATCCCTCACTAGCGGGGGGGCCTACGAGCAGTACTTC.

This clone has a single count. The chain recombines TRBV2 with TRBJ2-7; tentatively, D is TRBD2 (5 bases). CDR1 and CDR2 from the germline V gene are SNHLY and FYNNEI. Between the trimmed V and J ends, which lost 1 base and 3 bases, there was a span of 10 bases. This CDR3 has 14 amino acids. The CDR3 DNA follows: TGTGCCAGCAGTGAAGGGACTGGATACTACGAGCAGTACTTC. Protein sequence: CASSEGTGYYEQYF.

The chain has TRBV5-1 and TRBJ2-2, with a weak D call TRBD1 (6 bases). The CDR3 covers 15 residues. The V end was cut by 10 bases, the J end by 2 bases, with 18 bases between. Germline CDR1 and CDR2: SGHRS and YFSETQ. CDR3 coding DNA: TGCGCCGCCTCCTTAGGACAGAGTAACACCGGGGAGCTGTTTTTT. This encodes CAASLGQSNTGELFF.

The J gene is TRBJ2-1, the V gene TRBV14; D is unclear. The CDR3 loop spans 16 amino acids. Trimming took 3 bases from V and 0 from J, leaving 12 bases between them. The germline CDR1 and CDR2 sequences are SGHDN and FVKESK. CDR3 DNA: TGTGCCAGCAGCCACTTTAGAGGAGCCTCCTACAATGAGCAGTTCTTC. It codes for CASSHFRGASYNEQFF. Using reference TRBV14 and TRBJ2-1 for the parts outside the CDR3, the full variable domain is EAGVTQFPSHSVIEKGQTVTLRCDPISGHDNLYWYRRVMGKEIKFLLHFVKESKQDESGMPNNRFLAERTGGTYSTLKVQPAELEDSGVYFCASSHFRGASYNEQFFGPGTRLTVL.

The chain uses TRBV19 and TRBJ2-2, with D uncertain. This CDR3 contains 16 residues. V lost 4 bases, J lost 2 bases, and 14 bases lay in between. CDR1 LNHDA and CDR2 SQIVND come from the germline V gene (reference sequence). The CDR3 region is CASSSQTSLNTGELFF. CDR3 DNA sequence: TGTGCCAGTAGTAGCCAGACAAGCCTAAACACCGGGGAGCTGTTTTTT.

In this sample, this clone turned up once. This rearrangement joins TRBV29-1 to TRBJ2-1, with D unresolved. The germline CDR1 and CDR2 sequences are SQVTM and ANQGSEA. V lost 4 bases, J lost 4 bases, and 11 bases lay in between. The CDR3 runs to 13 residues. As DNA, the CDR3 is TGCAGCGTTGCTGAGGATAAGTACAATGAGCAGTTCTTC. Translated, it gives CSVAEDKYNEQFF.

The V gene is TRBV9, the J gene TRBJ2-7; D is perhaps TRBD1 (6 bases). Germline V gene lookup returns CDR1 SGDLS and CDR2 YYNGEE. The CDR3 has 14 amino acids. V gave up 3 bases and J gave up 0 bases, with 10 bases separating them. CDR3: CASSAYRDSYEQYF. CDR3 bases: TGTGCCAGCAGCGCCTACAGGGACTCCTACGAGCAGTACTTC.